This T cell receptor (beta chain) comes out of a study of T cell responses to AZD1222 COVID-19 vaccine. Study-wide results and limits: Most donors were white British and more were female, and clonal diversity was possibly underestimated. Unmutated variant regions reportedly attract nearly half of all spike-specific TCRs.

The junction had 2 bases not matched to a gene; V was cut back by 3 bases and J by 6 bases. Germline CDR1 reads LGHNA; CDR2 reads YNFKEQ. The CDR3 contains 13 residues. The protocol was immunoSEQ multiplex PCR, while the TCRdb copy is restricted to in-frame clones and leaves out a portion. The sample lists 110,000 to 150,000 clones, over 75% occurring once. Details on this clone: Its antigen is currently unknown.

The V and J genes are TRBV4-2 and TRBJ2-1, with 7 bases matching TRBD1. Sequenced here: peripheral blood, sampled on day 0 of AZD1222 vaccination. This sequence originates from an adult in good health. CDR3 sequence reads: CASSQAGGNEQFF. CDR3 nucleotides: TGTGCCAGCAGCCAGGCAGGGGGCAATGAGCAGTTCTTC.